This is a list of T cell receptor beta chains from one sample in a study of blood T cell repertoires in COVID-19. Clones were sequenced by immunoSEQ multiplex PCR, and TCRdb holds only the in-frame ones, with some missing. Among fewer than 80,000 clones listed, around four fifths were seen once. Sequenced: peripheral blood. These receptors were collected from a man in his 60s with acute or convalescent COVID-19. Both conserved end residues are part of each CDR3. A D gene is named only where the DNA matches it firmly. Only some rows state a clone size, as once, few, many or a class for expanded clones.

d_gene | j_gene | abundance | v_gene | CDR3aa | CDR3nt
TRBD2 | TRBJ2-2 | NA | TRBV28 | CAISPGLYTGELFF | TGTGCCATCTCACCGGGACTATACACCGGGGAGCTGTTTTTT
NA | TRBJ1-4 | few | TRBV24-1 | CATSEGSRGDEKLFF | TGTGCCACCAGTGAGGGGTCCAGGGGTGATGAAAAACTGTTTTTT
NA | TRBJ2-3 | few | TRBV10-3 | CAISEPGDTQYF | TGTGCCATCAGTGAGCCGGGAGATACGCAGTATTTT
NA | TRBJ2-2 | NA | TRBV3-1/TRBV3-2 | CASSPTHANTGELFF | TGTGCCAGCAGTCCGACACACGCGAACACCGGGGAGCTGTTTTTT
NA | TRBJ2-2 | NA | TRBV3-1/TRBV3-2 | CASSQDKELDGELFF | TGTGCCAGCAGCCAAGATAAGGAGTTAGACGGGGAGCTGTTTTTT
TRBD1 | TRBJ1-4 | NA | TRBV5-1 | CASSAPGQGGGEKLFF | TGCGCCAGCAGCGCCCCGGGACAGGGGGGCGGTGAAAAACTGTTTTTT
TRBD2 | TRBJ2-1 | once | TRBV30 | CAWKIAGGHNEQFF | TGTGCCTGGAAGATAGCGGGGGGCCACAATGAGCAGTTCTTC
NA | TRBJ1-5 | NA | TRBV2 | CASSDQKDSNQPQHF | TGTGCCAGCAGTGACCAGAAAGATAGCAATCAGCCCCAGCATTTT
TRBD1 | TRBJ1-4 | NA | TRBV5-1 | CASSFSDRGNEKLFF | TGCGCCAGCAGCTTTTCGGACAGGGGTAATGAAAAACTGTTTTTT
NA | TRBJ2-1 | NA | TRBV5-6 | CASSSRGRRSYNEQFF | TGTGCCAGCAGCTCCAGGGGTCGACGCTCCTACAATGAGCAGTTCTTC
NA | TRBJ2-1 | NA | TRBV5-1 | CASSLAPGDEQFF | TGCGCCAGCAGCTTAGCCCCAGGGGATGAGCAGTTCTTC